Following are 29 T cell receptor beta chains from one sample sequenced in a study of T cells in Graves' hyperthyroidism and ophthalmopathy. It was RNA transcripts that yielded the amplified TCR beta CDR3 regions. HTBI primers were used for first-round RT-PCR of the TCR CDR3. TCRdb re-analysed the multiplex PCR reads in MiXCR, keeping a single row per CDR3 protein. The sample has hundreds of thousands of distinct CDR3 sequences, over 35% seen once. The specimen was blood. Receptor source: a young man with Graves' hyperthyroidism.

A note on this clonotype: A clone one base away is much larger, so this may be a read error. The chain combines TRBV7-9 with TRBJ1-1; D is possibly TRBD1 (5 bases). From germline, CDR1 is SEHNR and CDR2 FQNEAQ (reference sequence). The CDR3 covers 15 residues. V lost 6 bases to trimming and J lost 4 bases, with 18 bases between them. The CDR3 bases are TGTGCCAGCAGTGAAAGCTGGGGCAATAGCACTGAAGCTTTCTTT. Amino acid sequence: CASSESWGNSTEAFF.

The J gene is TRBJ1-5, the V gene TRBV20-1, with 10 bases identical to TRBD1. The CDR3 extends over 16 amino acids. Germline lookup yields CDR1 DFQATT and CDR2 SNEGSKA (reference sequence). J gave up 6 bases and V 0 bases, and 8 bases lay outside the gene matches. CDR3: CSARDEDRGAVQPQHF. The CDR3 DNA reads as TGCAGTGCTAGAGATGAGGACAGGGGGGCTGTTCAGCCCCAGCATTTT.

In this sample, this clonotype turned up once. The junction does not match germline at one end; this may be a read error. This chain links TRBV6-1 with TRBJ1-1; D remains unclear. The CDR3 runs to 13 residues. The germline V gene encodes CDR1 MNHNS and CDR2 SASEGT. The CDR3 sequence: CASSKQMSTEAFF. CDR3 DNA: TGTGCCAGCAGTAAACAAATGAGCACTGAGGCTTTCTTT.

V usage is TRBV5-1 and J usage is TRBJ2-7, with TRBD2 identical over 10 bases. This CDR3 is 16 amino acids long. After removal of 1 base from V and 0 bases from J, the junction contained 4 bases not matched to a gene. CDR1 and CDR2 from the germline V gene are SGHRS and YFSETQ. CDR3 sequence: CASSLWTSGDSYEQYF. For the CDR3, the DNA is TGCGCCAGCAGCTTGTGGACTAGCGGAGACTCCTACGAGCAGTACTTC. The whole variable domain, remainder taken from reference TRBV5-1 and TRBJ2-7, is KAGVTQTPRYLIKTRGQQVTLSCSPISGHRSVSWYQQTPGQGLQFLFEYFSETQRNKGNFPGRFSGRQFSNSRSEMNVSTLELGDSALYLCASSLWTSGDSYEQYFGPGTRLTVT.

In this sample, this clonotype turned up once. Possible read error: a much larger clone is one base away. The chain recombines TRBV7-2 with TRBJ2-7; 10 nucleotides line up with TRBD2. Germline lookup yields CDR1 SGHTA and CDR2 FQGNSA. The CDR3 spans 14 residues. The V and J ends lost 4 bases and 5 bases, in that order; junction bases with no gene match: 5. This CDR3 reads CASSSAGGLDEQYF. The CDR3, as DNA: TGTGCCAGCAGCTCAGCGGGAGGGTTGGACGAGCAGTACTTC. The full variable domain, rest sourced from reference TRBV7-2 and TRBJ2-7, is GAGVSQSPSNKVTEKGKDVELRCDPISGHTALYWYRQSLGQGLEFLIYFQGNSAPDKSGLPSDRFSAERTGGSVSTLTIQRTQQEDSAVYLCASSSAGGLDEQYFGPGTRLTVT.

This clonotype has just a few counts. The V and J genes are TRBV9 and TRBJ2-7, with 8 bases fitting TRBD1. The germline V gene encodes CDR1 SGDLS and CDR2 YYNGEE. The CDR3 runs to 17 residues. The V and J ends lost 3 bases and 7 bases, in that order; junction bases with no gene match: 18. In nucleotides, the CDR3 is TGTGCCAGCAGCGCATCAATCGCAGGGGGCCCAATGGGGGAGCAGTACTTC. Protein sequence: CASSASIAGGPMGEQYF.

This clonotype appeared many times. The chain is built from TRBV19 and TRBJ1-6; D is unclear. Deletions cut 5 bases from V and 2 bases from J, with 7 bases between. Germline V gene data show CDR1 as LNHDA and CDR2 as SQIVND (reference sequence). The CDR3 sequence is 14 residues long. The CDR3 loop is CASSGGAYNSPLHF. CDR3 bases: TGTGCCAGTAGTGGCGGAGCCTATAATTCACCCCTCCACTTT. The entire variable domain, with the rest obtained from reference TRBV19 and TRBJ1-6, is as follows: DGGITQSPKYLFRKEGQNVTLSCEQNLNHDAMYWYRQDPGQGLRLIYYSQIVNDFQKGDIAEGYSVSREKKESFPLTVTSAQKNPTAFYLCASSGGAYNSPLHFGNGTRLTVT.

This clonotype was picked up a small number of times. This chain uses TRBV29-1 with TRBJ2-2, with D perhaps given as TRBD1 or TRBD2 (5 bases each). This CDR3 is 16 amino acids long. V was clipped by 6 bases and J by 0 bases, with 17 bases between them. The V gene's germline CDR1 is SQVTM and CDR2 ANQGSEA. The CDR3 DNA reads as TGCAGCGTGGCTGGGACGGACAAATCGAACACCGGGGAGCTGTTTTTT. Translating gives CSVAGTDKSNTGELFF.

The genes are TRBV6-6 and TRBJ1-1; 7 bases map to TRBD1. V lost 5 bases to trimming and J lost 4 bases; unmatched junction nucleotides: 13. This CDR3 contains 16 residues. Germline CDR1 MNHNY, CDR2 SVGAGI (reference sequence). The CDR3 region has the DNA TGTGCCAGCAGTGCACACTCGACAGGGTCGAGCACTGAAGCTTTCTTT. Residues: CASSAHSTGSSTEAFF.

The V and J genes are TRBV9 and TRBJ2-7; 7 bases align to TRBD2. CDR1 is SGDLS and CDR2 is YYNGEE in the germline V gene. The CDR3 is 15 amino acids. Unmatched junction bases numbered 7, after V lost 3 bases and J lost 1 base. The CDR3 bases are TGTGCCAGCAGCGAGGATGGGCGGGGGTCCTACGAGCAGTACTTC. Its translation: CASSEDGRGSYEQYF.

In this sample, this clonotype turned up a few times. This chain uses TRBV6-1 with TRBJ2-7, with 7 bases fitting TRBD1. Germline V gives CDR1 MNHNS, CDR2 SASEGT. With V trimmed by 8 bases and J by 6 bases, 10 bases remained unmatched. This CDR3 is 13 amino acids long. The DNA of the CDR3 is TGTGCCAGCCTAGGGGGCGGCTCGGCCGAGCAGTACTTC. It yields the protein CASLGGGSAEQYF.

The V and J genes are TRBV7-9 and TRBJ2-7; D perhaps matches TRBD1 (5 bases). This CDR3 region has 16 residues. Trimming stripped 3 bases from V and 0 bases from J, with 15 bases between. The germline gives CDR1 SEHNR, CDR2 FQNEAQ (reference sequence). CDR3 DNA: TGTGCCAGCAGCTTGGCGGTTCGAGGACACTCCTACGAGCAGTACTTC. It is translated as CASSLAVRGHSYEQYF.

This clonotype came up once. A much more abundant neighbour one base away suggests this may be a read error. Given the absence of the conserved phenylalanine or tryptophan at the CDR3 end, a read error is likely. This chain uses TRBV7-2 with TRBJ1-6; 10 bases are shared with TRBD1. Germline CDR1 is SGHTA and CDR2 is FQGNSA. After removal of 3 bases from V and 10 bases from J, the junction contained 9 bases not matched to a gene. The CDR3 extends over 16 amino acids. The DNA for the CDR3 is TGTGCCAGCAGCTTTGACCCGGGACAGGGGAAATCACCCCTCCACTAT. Translating it yields CASSFDPGQGKSPLHY.

This clonotype has a count of ten or more. J is TRBJ2-5 and V is TRBV25-1; D ambiguous. Germline CDR1 MGHDK, CDR2 SYGVNS. CDR3 length: 11 amino acids. Trimming took 3 bases from V and 5 from J, leaving 4 bases between them. The CDR3 nucleotides read TGTGCCAGCAGTGATCTGGAGACCCAGTACTTC. Residues: CASSDLETQYF.

V usage is TRBV7-2 and J usage is TRBJ2-7, with D hard to call. Per the germline V gene, CDR1 is SGHTA and CDR2 is FQGNSA. Trimming cost V 5 bases and J 7 bases, with 12 bases left between them. The CDR3 consists of 12 residues. DNA for the CDR3: TGTGCCAGCAGCCGAATCAGTGGAGAGCAGTACTTC. It is translated as CASSRISGEQYF.

The chain couples TRBV29-1 to TRBJ1-1, with D maybe TRBD1 (5 bases). Germline loops: CDR1 SQVTM, CDR2 ANQGSEA. The CDR3 length is 12 residues. The V gene lost 8 bases and the J gene lost 4 bases, with 14 bases spanning the gap. The CDR3 spells CSSPRGSTEAFF. The CDR3 DNA reads as TGCAGCTCACCACGGGGCAGCACTGAAGCTTTCTTT.

This clonotype has ten or more counts. The chain couples TRBV9 to TRBJ2-7, with D uncertain. V was cut by 0 bases and J by 2 bases, with 9 bases left in between. Germline V CDR1 and CDR2: SGDLS, YYNGEE. The CDR3 is 14 amino acids. The CDR3 region is CASSVVGRPYEQYF. The CDR3 DNA is TGTGCCAGCAGCGTAGTTGGCAGGCCCTACGAGCAGTACTTC.

Concerning this clonotype: This may be a read error: a much more frequent sequence differs by one nucleotide. This sequence joins TRBV2 and TRBJ1-2; 7 nucleotides agree with TRBD1. Germline trimming cut 5 bases from V and 6 bases from J; bases unmatched to any gene: 9. Germline V gene data show CDR1 as SNHLY and CDR2 as FYNNEI. The CDR3 runs 14 residues. CDR3 in amino acids: CASSPHVTGNGYTF. For the CDR3, the DNA is TGTGCCAGCAGTCCCCACGTGACAGGGAATGGCTACACCTTC.

The CDR3 nucleotides read TGCGCCAGCAGCTTCACCGGGACTGCCGGAAACACCATATATTTT. Translating gives CASSFTGTAGNTIYF. This chain joins TRBV5-1 and TRBJ1-3; D perhaps matches TRBD1 (5 bases). The CDR3 has 15 amino acids. The germline V gene has CDR1 SGHRS and CDR2 YFSETQ. With 2 bases removed from V and 4 bases from J, the gap between germline ends came to 13 bases.

The chain joins TRBV2 to TRBJ2-7; maybe TRBD1 (6 bases). The CDR3 spans 14 residues. CDR1 SNHLY and CDR2 FYNNEI come from the germline V gene. The V gene lost 4 bases and the J gene lost 0 bases, with 10 bases spanning the gap. CDR3 in amino acids: CASSGDRPSYEQYF. The CDR3 region has the DNA TGTGCCAGCAGTGGTGACAGGCCCTCCTACGAGCAGTACTTC.

The sample holds a few counts of this clonotype. The chain has TRBV7-2 and TRBJ1-2, with 7 bases matching TRBD1. Germline trimming cut 4 bases from V and 2 bases from J; bases unmatched to any gene: 19. The CDR3 length is 19 residues. Germline V gene lookup returns CDR1 SGHTA and CDR2 FQGNSA. This chain's CDR3 is CASSWSVDRVARRNYGYTF. The CDR3 coding sequence is TGTGCCAGCAGCTGGTCGGTAGACAGGGTGGCGAGACGGAACTATGGCTACACCTTC.

With respect to this clonotype: The junction departs from the called germline gene at one end, perhaps through a read error. This sequence joins TRBV10-3 and TRBJ1-5; the D is unclear. This CDR3 contains 15 residues. Per the germline V gene, CDR1 is ENHRY and CDR2 is SYGVKD. CDR3 bases: TGTGCCAGCAGTTACCCGGACGAACGGGAACAGCCCCAGCATTTT. Encoded protein: CASSYPDEREQPQHF.

The rearrangement uses TRBV6-1 and TRBJ1-1, with D possibly being TRBD1 (6 bases). The CDR3 has 13 residues. In germline, CDR1 is MNHNS, CDR2 SASEGT. Trimming stripped 7 bases from V and 2 bases from J, with 11 bases between. CDR3 DNA: TGTGCCAGCACCGATGGGGGCAACACTGAAGCTTTCTTT. It codes for CASTDGGNTEAFF.

This clonotype showed up many times. The V gene is TRBV5-6, the J gene TRBJ2-2, with a tentative D call TRBD2 (5 bases). Germline CDR1 and CDR2: SGHDT and YYEEEE. The CDR3 spans 14 residues. V was pared by 3 bases and J by 5 bases, with 11 bases between. The CDR3 region has the DNA TGTGCCAGCAGCTCCAGGACTGTGACCGGGGAGCTGTTTTTT. Its protein is CASSSRTVTGELFF.

This clonotype was observed many times. The chain employs TRBV7-9 and TRBJ1-2; D is unclear. The germline gives CDR1 SEHNR, CDR2 FQNEAQ (reference sequence). The CDR3 spans 12 residues. Trimming removed 1 base at V and 7 bases at J, with 7 bases between. CDR3 loop: CASSLVVSGYTF. The CDR3 DNA reads as TGTGCCAGCAGCTTAGTTGTTAGTGGCTACACCTTC.

This clonotype occurred many times. The V and J genes are TRBV5-1 and TRBJ2-7; possible D gene TRBD1, 6 bases. V gave up 2 bases and J gave up 5 bases, with 11 bases separating them. The CDR3 loop spans 13 amino acids. Germline V gene sequence: CDR1 SGHRS, CDR2 YFSETQ. The CDR3 DNA follows: TGCGCCAGCAGCTTCACAGGGATGAACGAGCAGTACTTC. It translates to CASSFTGMNEQYF.

Comment on this clonotype: The final CDR3 position lacks the conserved phenylalanine or tryptophan, pointing to a likely read error. V usage is TRBV15 and J usage is TRBJ2-5; no firm D call. Trimming took 0 bases from V and 7 from J, leaving 15 bases between them. The CDR3 contains 15 residues. CDR1 LNHNV and CDR2 YYDKDF come from the germline V gene (reference sequence). CDR3 amino acids: CATSRDPAPEGTQYL. For the CDR3, the DNA is TGTGCCACCAGCAGAGATCCGGCACCAGAAGGGACCCAGTACCTC.

This clonotype turned up a few times. This chain connects TRBV4-3 to TRBJ1-1; 7 nucleotides match TRBD1. V shed 4 bases and J 0 bases; nucleotides not matched to a gene: 5. CDR3 length equals 15 residues. Germline CDR1 and CDR2: LGHNA and YSLEER. This CDR3 is CASSLEGQVNTEAFF. The DNA of the CDR3 is TGCGCCAGCAGCCTCGAAGGACAGGTGAACACTGAAGCTTTCTTT.

The chain joins TRBV5-1 to TRBJ1-1; 7 bases are a match to TRBD1. Germline-derived CDR1 and CDR2 are SGHRS and YFSETQ. V was pared by 4 bases and J by 8 bases, with 11 bases of the junction left unmatched. CDR3 length: 14 amino acids. CDR3 sequence: CASSPATTDREAFF. Here the CDR3 DNA reads TGCGCCAGCAGCCCCGCCACCACGGACAGGGAAGCTTTCTTT.